One sample yielded the 24 T cell receptor beta chains listed below, sequenced in a study of T cell responses to AZD1222 COVID-19 vaccine. Some clones are missing from TCRdb's copy, which holds only in-frame ones; the method was immunoSEQ multiplex PCR. Of around 72,000 clones in the sample, about four fifths were seen once. The sequencing used peripheral blood, collected on day 0 of AZD1222 vaccination. Receptors originate from an adult in good health.

This sequence joins TRBV5-1 and TRBJ2-1, with D perhaps matching TRBD2 (6 bases). Looked up from germline, CDR1 is SGHRS and CDR2 is YFSETQ. The CDR3 covers 12 residues. V was shortened by 5 bases and J by 6 bases, with 9 bases between the two germline ends. The CDR3 DNA reads as TGCGCCAGCAGTTCCGGGGGCAATGAGCAGTTCTTC. It translates to CASSSGGNEQFF.

Only one count was recorded for this clone. The chain has TRBV7-9 and TRBJ2-5; maybe TRBD2 (6 bases). There are 17 residues in the CDR3. The ends were cut back, 5 bases at V and 5 bases at J, with 24 bases in the middle. In germline, CDR1 is SEHNR, CDR2 FQNEAQ (reference sequence). This CDR3 is CASSPPRDLGGGETQYF. The CDR3 coding sequence is TGTGCCAGCAGCCCTCCCCGCGATTTGGGGGGAGGTGAGACCCAGTACTTC.

The rearrangement uses TRBV19 and TRBJ1-1, with D possibly matching TRBD1 (5 bases). Germline CDR1 LNHDA, CDR2 SQIVND (reference sequence). Trimming stripped 5 bases from V and 1 base from J, with 8 bases between. This CDR3 has 13 amino acids. CDR3: CASSSGPNTEAFF. In DNA, the CDR3 is TGTGCCAGTAGTTCGGGACCGAACACTGAAGCTTTCTTT.

This chain joins TRBV19 and TRBJ2-1, with 14 bases fitting TRBD2. The ends lost 2 bases at V and 8 bases at J; junction bases unmatched: 8. CDR3 size: 17 residues. Looked up from germline, CDR1 is LNHDA and CDR2 is SQIVND (reference sequence). CDR3 sequence (DNA): TGTGCCAGTAGTATAAGGCCGGGACTAGCGGGGGCCGATGAGCAGTTCTTC. Its protein is CASSIRPGLAGADEQFF. Complete variable domain (other parts from reference TRBV19 and TRBJ2-1): DGGITQSPKYLFRKEGQNVTLSCEQNLNHDAMYWYRQDPGQGLRLIYYSQIVNDFQKGDIAEGYSVSREKKESFPLTVTSAQKNPTAFYLCASSIRPGLAGADEQFFGPGTRLTVL.

The chain employs TRBV25-1 and TRBJ1-6, with 9 nucleotides matching TRBD1. CDR3 size: 16 residues. Germline CDR1 reads MGHDK; CDR2 reads SYGVNS. V lost 2 bases, J lost 10 bases, and 9 bases stayed unmatched. The chain's CDR3 is CASSETGTGYGSPLHF. As DNA, the CDR3 is TGTGCCAGCAGTGAAACCGGGACAGGGTACGGCTCACCCCTCCACTTT.

J is TRBJ1-6 and V is TRBV28; D might be TRBD1 (5 bases). The CDR3 consists of 17 residues. Germline CDR1 is MDHEN and CDR2 is SYDVKM. Trimming left V 3 bases short and J 0 bases short, with 12 bases between. CDR3 DNA: TGTGCCAGCAGTTTTTCAGGGCCAAGCTCCTATAATTCACCCCTCCACTTT. Amino acid sequence: CASSFSGPSSYNSPLHF. Supplemented by reference TRBV28 and TRBJ1-6, the full variable domain reads DVKVTQSSRYLVKRTGEKVFLECVQDMDHENMFWYRQDPGLGLRLIYFSYDVKMKEKGDIPEGYSVSREKKERFSLILESASTNQTSMYLCASSFSGPSSYNSPLHFGNGTRLTVT.

This chain joins TRBV24-1 and TRBJ2-7; no definite D call. The V gene lost 4 bases and the J gene lost 3 bases, with 6 bases spanning the gap. This CDR3 region has 12 residues. Germline V lookup: CDR1 KGHDR, CDR2 SFDVKD. CDR3 bases: TGTGCCACCAGTGAGCCACTCTACGAGCAGTACTTC. It yields the protein CATSEPLYEQYF.

The V gene is TRBV19, the J gene TRBJ2-2; 7 positions agree with TRBD1. Trimming cost V 0 bases and J 4 bases; bases outside gene matches: 8. There are 17 residues in the CDR3. Per germline, CDR1 LNHDA and CDR2 SQIVND (reference sequence). CDR3 sequence: CASSIEVGGAGTGELFF. For the CDR3, the DNA is TGTGCCAGTAGTATAGAGGTAGGGGGCGCCGGCACCGGGGAGCTGTTTTTT.

The gene calls are TRBV5-6 and TRBJ2-1; 12 bases are shared with TRBD2. This CDR3 spans 15 amino acids. The ends lost 5 bases at V and 7 bases at J; junction bases unmatched: 7. Germline V gene data show CDR1 as SGHDT and CDR2 as YYEEEE. CDR3 sequence (DNA): TGTGCCAGCAGTACAAGACTAGCGGGGGTAAATGAGCAGTTCTTC. This gives the protein CASSTRLAGVNEQFF.

The gene calls are TRBV11-1 and TRBJ2-5, with D perhaps TRBD1 (5 bases). Germline values: CDR1 SGHAT, CDR2 FQDESV (reference sequence). V lost 5 bases, J lost 2 bases, and 15 bases lay in between. This CDR3 has 15 amino acids. The CDR3 coding sequence is TGTGCCAGCAGCCCTGGAGTGGGGCCACAAGAGACCCAGTACTTC. It translates to CASSPGVGPQETQYF.

The V gene is TRBV3-1 (or the pseudogene TRBV3-2), the J gene TRBJ2-1, with D uncertain. With 0 bases removed from V and 10 bases from J, the gap between germline ends came to 13 bases. Germline V lookup: CDR1 LGHDT, CDR2 YNNKEL (reference sequence). This CDR3 spans 14 amino acids. CDR3 protein: CASSQDLSVREQFF. CDR3 DNA sequence: TGTGCCAGCAGCCAAGATCTTTCGGTTAGGGAGCAGTTCTTC.

The genes are TRBV6-4 and TRBJ2-5; 9 nucleotides match TRBD2. The germline V gene encodes CDR1 MRHNA and CDR2 SNTAGT. CDR3 size: 15 residues. With 3 bases clipped from V and 1 base from J, the junction kept 3 bases outside the gene matches. The chain's CDR3 is CASSELAGTQETQYF. In DNA form, the CDR3 reads TGTGCCAGCAGTGAGCTAGCGGGGACCCAAGAGACCCAGTACTTC.

This chain uses TRBV11-2 with TRBJ1-1; D uncertain. The CDR3 length is 14 residues. Germline V gene lookup returns CDR1 SGHAT and CDR2 FQNNGV. Trimming left V 6 bases short and J 6 bases short, with 17 bases between. The DNA of the CDR3 is TGTGCCAGCAGATCCGGCGGGGAGGAGGCTGAAGCTTTCTTT. This translates into CASRSGGEEAEAFF.

This chain connects TRBV7-9 to TRBJ2-1; TRBD2 matches 8 bases. The trim removed 7 bases at V and 6 bases at J, leaving 11 bases unmatched. The CDR3 is made up of 15 amino acids. CDR1 is SEHNR and CDR2 is FQNEAQ in the germline V gene (reference sequence). CDR3 in amino acids: CASTPVGGAGNEQFF. The CDR3 bases are TGTGCCAGCACCCCCGTCGGGGGGGCCGGCAATGAGCAGTTCTTC. The full variable domain, in which reference TRBV7-9 and TRBJ2-1 provide the parts outside the CDR3, is DTGVSQNPRHKITKRGQNVTFRCDPISEHNRLYWYRQTLGQGPEFLTYFQNEAQLEKSRLLSDRFSAERPKGSFSTLEIQRTEQGDSAMYLCASTPVGGAGNEQFFGPGTRLTVL.

The V and J genes are TRBV14 and TRBJ2-7, with TRBD1 matching over 9 bases. The V gene end was trimmed by 1 base and the J gene end by 3 bases; junction bases not matched to a gene: 7. The CDR3 consists of 16 residues. Germline lookup yields CDR1 SGHDN and CDR2 FVKESK. The CDR3 here is CASSQGQWTGVYEQYF. The CDR3 bases are TGTGCCAGCAGCCAAGGTCAGTGGACAGGGGTCTACGAGCAGTACTTC.

The chain joins TRBV9 to TRBJ2-7, with unresolved D. This CDR3 is 14 amino acids long. Germline V gene lookup returns CDR1 SGDLS and CDR2 YYNGEE. Trimming shortened V by 0 bases and J by 2 bases, and 9 bases separated the two germline ends. CDR3 bases: TGTGCCAGCAGCGTAGATGAGCAACCCTACGAGCAGTACTTC. It is translated as CASSVDEQPYEQYF.

In nucleotides, the CDR3 is TGCGCCAGCAGCACAGCAGGGGCCGCTGAAGCTTTCTTT. This codes for CASSTAGAAEAFF. The chain carries TRBV5-1 and TRBJ1-1; possibly TRBD1 for D (6 bases). CDR3 length equals 13 residues. CDR1 SGHRS and CDR2 YFSETQ come from the germline V gene. Trimming took off 4 bases at V and 6 bases at J, with 13 bases between the two ends.

This clone was counted a few times. The chain has TRBV12-3 or TRBV12-4 and TRBJ1-2, with TRBD1 matching over 7 bases. This CDR3 contains 13 residues. The trim removed 5 bases at V and 4 bases at J, leaving 4 bases unmatched. Here the CDR3 reads CASSRDRSYGYTF. The CDR3 DNA follows: TGTGCCAGCAGTCGGGACAGAAGCTATGGCTACACCTTC.

The gene calls are TRBV12-3 or TRBV12-4 and TRBJ2-3; D is uncertain. The CDR3 runs 13 residues. V was trimmed by 5 bases and J by 11 bases, leaving 17 bases between them. CDR3 region: CASSLDSNEEQYF. In DNA form, the CDR3 reads TGTGCCAGCAGTCTGGATTCAAACGAAGAGCAGTATTTT.

The chain combines TRBV9 with TRBJ1-2, with D perhaps TRBD1 (6 bases). In germline, CDR1 is SGDLS, CDR2 YYNGEE. This CDR3 spans 16 amino acids. The germline V and J ends were trimmed by 0 bases and 4 bases, with 16 bases remaining between them. CDR3 region: CASSVDREGRGYGYTF. As DNA, the CDR3 is TGTGCCAGCAGCGTAGACAGGGAGGGGCGCGGCTATGGCTACACCTTC.

V is TRBV3-1 (or the pseudogene TRBV3-2) and J is TRBJ2-1, with D tentatively TRBD1 or TRBD2 (6 bases each). Trimming removed 0 bases from V and 8 bases from J, with 11 bases in between. CDR3 size: 14 residues. CDR1 and CDR2 from the germline V gene are LGHDT and YNNKEL (reference sequence). The DNA of the CDR3 is TGTGCCAGCAGCCAAGATTTGGGGGGCGATGAGCAGTTCTTC. Translation: CASSQDLGGDEQFF.

Of note for this clone: A much larger clone sits a single nucleotide away, making a read error possible. The same CDR3 is also encoded by other DNA sequences in this sample. This chain uses TRBV7-9 with TRBJ2-7; D uncertain. The CDR3 has 11 amino acids. V dropped 4 bases and J dropped 3 bases, with 4 bases sitting between them. Germline CDR1 SEHNR, CDR2 FQNEAQ (reference sequence). CDR3 region: CASSSVYEQYF. The CDR3 DNA follows: TGTGCCAGCAGCTCAGTCTACGAGCAGTACTTC.

This chain connects TRBV27 to TRBJ2-1; TRBD1 matches 7 bases. The CDR3 contains 14 residues. Germline CDR1 is MNHEY and CDR2 is SMNVEV (reference sequence). V shed 5 bases and J 3 bases; nucleotides not matched to a gene: 4. The CDR3 region is CASSRTGDYNEQFF. The CDR3, as DNA: TGTGCCAGCAGTCGGACAGGAGACTACAATGAGCAGTTCTTC.

V is TRBV5-1 and J is TRBJ1-1, with TRBD1 as a possible D gene (6 bases). The CDR3 sequence is 15 residues long. V dropped 0 bases and J dropped 1 base, with 10 bases sitting between them. The germline V gene encodes CDR1 SGHRS and CDR2 YFSETQ. The CDR3: CASSLAGQPNTEAFF. CDR3 in DNA: TGCGCCAGCAGCTTGGCCGGACAGCCGAACACTGAAGCTTTCTTT.